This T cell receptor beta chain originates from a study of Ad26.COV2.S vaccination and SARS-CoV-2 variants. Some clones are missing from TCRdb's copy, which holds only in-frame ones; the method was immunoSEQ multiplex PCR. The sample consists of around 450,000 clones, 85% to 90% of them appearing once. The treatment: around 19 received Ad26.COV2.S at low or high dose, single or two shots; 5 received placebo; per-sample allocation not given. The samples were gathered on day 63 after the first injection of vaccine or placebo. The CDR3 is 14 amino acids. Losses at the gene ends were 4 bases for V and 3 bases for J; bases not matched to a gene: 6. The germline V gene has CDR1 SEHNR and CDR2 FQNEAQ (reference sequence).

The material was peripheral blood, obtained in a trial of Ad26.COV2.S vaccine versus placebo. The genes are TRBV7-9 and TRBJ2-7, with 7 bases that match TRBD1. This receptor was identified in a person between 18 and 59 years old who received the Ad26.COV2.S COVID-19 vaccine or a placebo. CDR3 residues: CASSSLGTVYEQYV. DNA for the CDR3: TGTGCCAGCAGCTCCCTGGGGACAGTCTACGAGCAGTACGTC.